This TCR beta chain was recorded in a study of tumor-infiltrating lymphocytes in primary liver carcinoma. With 500 ng total RNA as template and a constant-region primer, TCR beta cDNA was made. Investigators got TCR beta libraries out of three nested multiplex PCR rounds, done with slightly modified ARM-PCR. Each of the first two PCR rounds ran approximately 10 cycles with TRBV1-TRBV30 forward and C-beta reverse primers. TCRdb reprocessed the multiplex PCR reads via MiXCR and lists one record per CDR3 protein. Of about 310,000 distinct CDR3 sequences listed, around three fifths are singletons. The CDR3 covers 15 residues. V was shortened by 7 bases and J by 1 base, with 17 bases between the two germline ends. Blood RNA came from unsorted whole blood; germline DNA was also extracted. Points from the study as a whole: Blood had a significantly lower top-250-clone fraction than tumors did (p = 0.039).

About this clonotype itself: As yet, its antigen is unknown. This sequence may be a read error, since a much larger clone differs from it by one base.

The gene calls are TRBV12-3 or TRBV12-4 and TRBJ2-7, with D perhaps matching TRBD1 (6 bases). Sequenced material: peripheral blood. The TCR was taken from a woman aged 30 to 39 with primary liver carcinoma and hepatitis B virus infection. In DNA form, the CDR3 reads TGTGCCAGCAATTCGTCCGACAGGTCTTCCTACGAGCAGTACTTC. This gives the protein CASNSSDRSSYEQYF.